This T cell receptor beta chain originates from a study of T cells in Graves' hyperthyroidism and ophthalmopathy. The germline CDR1 and CDR2 sequences are MDHEN and SYDVKM. This CDR3 is built from 13 residues. Between the trimmed V and J ends, which lost 8 bases and 3 bases, there was a span of 8 bases. This clonotype was recorded many times. Authors of the study amplified TCR beta CDR3 regions from RNA transcripts. TCR CDR3 underwent first-round RT-PCR with the HTBI primer set. TCRdb passed the multiplex PCR reads through MiXCR, listing each CDR3 protein once. The sample includes around 560,000 distinct CDR3 sequences, around 15% of them seen just once. Any patient presenting with uncontrolled infection, other autoimmune disease, pregnancy or lactation was left out. Out of roughly 9.1 ml of fresh peripheral blood came the PBMCs.

This TCR was recovered from a young woman with Graves' hyperthyroidism. The sample comprised blood. V is TRBV28 and J is TRBJ2-6; D call uncertain. CDR3 bases: TGTGCCAGCCGTTGGCTTGGGGCCAACGTCCTGACTTTC. Its protein product is CASRWLGANVLTF.